The clone carrying this T cell receptor beta chain appeared many times. The antigen remains unidentified. CMV status came from CD4+ IFNgamma after overnight CMV lysate stimulation. This record belongs to a study of naive and memory T cell subsets. Overall study results and limits: Naive and memory subsets had different power law exponents for TCR abundance. Activation and differentiation may alter RNA-based TCR counts. Possibly reflecting memory cells re-expressing CD45RA, a few larger clonotypes occurred in naive repertoires, especially CD8.

An equimolar mix of two oligonucleotides served as the beta constant-region primer for TRBC1 and TRBC2. Four rounds of PCR amplified the ligated cDNA using nested alpha and beta constant-region primers plus SP2. An oligonucleotide with the SP2 primer and a 12-nucleotide UMI was ligated to the cDNA 3' end. TCRdb redid the calling of the UMI-ligation and nested PCR reads with MiXCR, one entry per CDR3 protein. This table holds 98,000 or so distinct CDR3 sequences, 11% found once. This CDR3 is 15 amino acids long. From germline, CDR1 is MNHEY and CDR2 SMNVEV (reference sequence). V lost 6 bases and J 9 bases, leaving 18 bases between the germline ends.

Sequences were obtained from naive CD4+ T cells from blood. The receptor comes from a human donor in good health. This rearrangement joins TRBV27 to TRBJ1-6; D is ambiguous. As DNA, the CDR3 is TGTGCCAGCAGCCCTGTGTCGCCCAAGGCTTCACCCCTCCACTTT. This translates into CASSPVSPKASPLHF.